Below are 23 T cell receptor beta chains sequenced from a single sample in a study of blood T cell repertoires in COVID-19. Assay: immunoSEQ multiplex PCR; the TCRdb copy retains only in-frame clones and omits some. The sample has hundreds of thousands of clones; roughly 88% are singletons. Specimen: peripheral blood. The source of these receptors is a woman aged 50 to 60 with active or convalescent COVID-19.

The chain has TRBV12-3 or TRBV12-4 and TRBJ1-5, with no clear D. Trimming stripped 8 bases from V and 3 bases from J, with 8 bases between. This CDR3 comprises 12 residues. The CDR3 bases are TGTGCCAGCCGGGAAAACAATCAGCCCCAGCATTTT. Translating it yields CASRENNQPQHF.

In this sample, this clone turned up a few times. The chain has TRBV5-4 and TRBJ1-1; 9 bases map to TRBD1. This CDR3 spans 15 amino acids. Trimming at V came to 4 bases and at J to 6 bases, leaving 10 bases not matched to a gene. Looked up from germline, CDR1 is SGHNT and CDR2 is YYREEE (reference sequence). This chain's CDR3 is CASSLRTGATAEAFF. CDR3 DNA sequence: TGTGCCAGCAGCCTAAGGACAGGGGCGACCGCTGAAGCTTTCTTT.

This chain uses TRBV27 with TRBJ2-7, with TRBD1 matching 8 bases. The V gene end was trimmed by 3 bases and the J gene end by 5 bases; junction bases not matched to a gene: 6. The germline gives CDR1 MNHEY, CDR2 SMNVEV (reference sequence). There are 14 residues in the CDR3. For the CDR3, the DNA is TGTGCCAGCAGTTTTCGGGACAGGCCAGACGAGCAGTACTTC. This sequence encodes CASSFRDRPDEQYF.

This clone is medium-sized. The chain uses TRBV6-6 and TRBJ1-1; no firm D call. From germline, CDR1 is MNHNY and CDR2 SVGAGI (reference sequence). The CDR3 runs to 11 residues. Trimming took off 10 bases at V and 6 bases at J, with 12 bases between the two ends. The CDR3 loop is CATIAGAEAFF. The CDR3 region has the DNA TGTGCCACGATCGCGGGCGCTGAAGCTTTCTTT.

A word on this clone: This sample also contains other DNA sequences that code for the same CDR3. The V gene is TRBV6-5, the J gene TRBJ2-1, with 11 bases matching TRBD2. The ends lost 2 bases at V and 3 bases at J; junction bases unmatched: 0. Per germline, CDR1 MNHEY and CDR2 SVGAGI. This CDR3 comprises 15 residues. As DNA, the CDR3 is TGTGCCAGCAGTTACGGGACTAGCGGCTACAATGAGCAGTTCTTC. Its translation is CASSYGTSGYNEQFF.

J is TRBJ2-1 and V is TRBV10-3; D remains unclear. V was cut by 2 bases and J by 9 bases, with 11 bases left in between. Germline values: CDR1 ENHRY, CDR2 SYGVKD. The CDR3 is 13 amino acids. CDR3 sequence reads: CAISEPPWPEQFF. CDR3 nucleotide sequence: TGTGCCATCAGTGAGCCCCCCTGGCCTGAGCAGTTCTTC.

The chain recombines TRBV7-9 with TRBJ2-7; a possible D gene is TRBD2 (5 bases). Germline CDR1 reads SEHNR; CDR2 reads FQNEAQ (reference sequence). This CDR3 contains 14 residues. The V end was cut by 1 base, the J end by 3 bases, with 10 bases between. Here the CDR3 reads CASSLDPGFYEQYF. The CDR3 coding sequence is TGTGCCAGCAGCTTAGATCCGGGATTCTACGAGCAGTACTTC.

The chain has TRBV5-1 and TRBJ2-1; 14 nucleotides agree with TRBD2. V lost 4 bases, J lost 9 bases, and 6 bases stayed unmatched. Germline CDR1 and CDR2: SGHRS and YFSETQ. The CDR3 length is 15 residues. Written as DNA, the CDR3 is TGCGCCAGCAGCACCGGGACTAGCGGGAGTATTGAGCAGTTCTTC. Translating it yields CASSTGTSGSIEQFF.

This chain links TRBV19 with TRBJ1-3; 7 bases match TRBD1. The trim removed 6 bases at V and 7 bases at J, leaving 9 bases unmatched. CDR1 and CDR2 (germline): LNHDA, SQIVND (reference sequence). The CDR3 sequence is 14 residues long. The CDR3 sequence: CASSEDRAVNTIYF. CDR3 sequence (DNA): TGTGCCAGTAGCGAAGACAGGGCGGTGAACACCATATATTTT. The complete variable domain, with remaining parts taken from reference TRBV19 and TRBJ1-3, reads DGGITQSPKYLFRKEGQNVTLSCEQNLNHDAMYWYRQDPGQGLRLIYYSQIVNDFQKGDIAEGYSVSREKKESFPLTVTSAQKNPTAFYLCASSEDRAVNTIYFGEGSWLTVV.

V and J are TRBV5-1 and TRBJ1-6; TRBD1 aligns across 9 bases. The V and J ends lost 3 bases and 10 bases, in that order; junction bases with no gene match: 8. Germline V gene data show CDR1 as SGHRS and CDR2 as YFSETQ. CDR3 length equals 15 residues. The CDR3: CASSSGTGLNSPLHF. The CDR3 DNA follows: TGCGCCAGCAGCTCTGGGACAGGGCTCAACTCACCCCTCCACTTT.

V is TRBV18 and J is TRBJ1-1; D gene unclear. This CDR3 is built from 14 residues. Germline V gene data show CDR1 as KGHSH and CDR2 as LQKENI. V was pared by 6 bases and J by 1 base, with 12 bases between. This CDR3 reads CASSPSRENTEAFF. The CDR3 coding sequence is TGTGCCAGCTCCCCTAGCCGGGAGAACACTGAAGCTTTCTTT.

The chain combines TRBV6-5 with TRBJ2-1, with D perhaps matching TRBD2 (5 bases). Between the trimmed V and J ends, which lost 2 bases and 4 bases, there was a span of 15 bases. CDR3 length: 16 residues. Per germline, CDR1 MNHEY and CDR2 SVGAGI. The CDR3 DNA sequence: TGTGCCAGCAGTTACGGGGAGCCGGCCGCATACAATGAGCAGTTCTTC. Its protein product is CASSYGEPAAYNEQFF.

The CDR3 DNA sequence: TGTGCCAGCAGTTACTCGGAGGGCGACTATGGCTACACCTTC. This sequence encodes CASSYSEGDYGYTF. This rearrangement joins TRBV6-5 to TRBJ1-2; D gene uncertain. CDR3 length equals 14 residues. Looked up from germline, CDR1 is MNHEY and CDR2 is SVGAGI. Trimming shortened V by 0 bases and J by 3 bases, and 8 bases separated the two germline ends.

The rearrangement links TRBV7-9 to TRBJ1-1; no clear D. Between the trimmed V and J ends, which lost 3 bases and 4 bases, there was a span of 6 bases. The CDR3 spans 12 residues. Germline V gene data show CDR1 as SEHNR and CDR2 as FQNEAQ (reference sequence). The CDR3 DNA reads as TGTGCCAGCAGCTTTCCCCTCACTGAAGCTTTCTTT. Its protein is CASSFPLTEAFF.

The V gene is TRBV12-3 or TRBV12-4, the J gene TRBJ1-4; D not certain. The CDR3 is 13 residues long. Trimming removed 6 bases at V and 4 bases at J, with 9 bases between. This CDR3 is CASRSTGNEKLFF. CDR3 sequence (DNA): TGTGCCAGCAGATCCACTGGTAATGAAAAACTGTTTTTT.

The chain recombines TRBV6-5 with TRBJ1-2, with 10 bases matching TRBD1. V lost 5 bases and J lost 8; bases outside the gene matches: 5. Germline lookup yields CDR1 MNHEY and CDR2 SVGAGI. The length of the CDR3 is 13 residues. CDR3 bases: TGTGCCAGCAGTAGACAGGGGGCCTACGGCTACACCTTC. Its protein is CASSRQGAYGYTF.

This chain links TRBV6-6 with TRBJ1-5; TRBD1 matches at 8 bases. The CDR3 extends over 13 amino acids. J was trimmed by 5 bases and V by 11 bases; bases with no gene match: 8. Germline assignment: CDR1 MNHNY and CDR2 SVGAGI (reference sequence). The CDR3 sequence is CASNRGKDQPQHF. The CDR3 region has the DNA TGTGCCTCCAACAGGGGGAAGGATCAGCCCCAGCATTTT.

The V gene is TRBV9, the J gene TRBJ2-1; tentative D call: TRBD2 (6 bases). The CDR3 sequence is 15 residues long. The germline V and J ends were trimmed by 4 bases and 0 bases, with 11 bases remaining between them. Germline V gene data show CDR1 as SGDLS and CDR2 as YYNGEE. In DNA, the CDR3 is TGTGCCAGCAGCCGTGGGGGGAGCTCCTACAATGAGCAGTTCTTC. Its translation: CASSRGGSSYNEQFF.

This chain joins TRBV7-2 and TRBJ2-5, with 9 positions matching TRBD2. The CDR3 contains 16 residues. Trimming cost V 5 bases and J 2 bases; bases outside gene matches: 9. The germline V gene has CDR1 SGHTA and CDR2 FQGNSA. The chain's CDR3 is CASSGRTSAIQETQYF. The CDR3 DNA sequence: TGTGCCAGCAGCGGAAGGACTAGCGCTATTCAAGAGACCCAGTACTTC.

This clone was seen only a few times. The gene calls are TRBV3-1 (or the pseudogene TRBV3-2) and TRBJ1-6, with D perhaps TRBD1 (5 bases). Trimming stripped 5 bases from V and 7 bases from J, with 21 bases between. CDR1 and CDR2 from the germline V gene are LGHDT and YNNKEL (reference sequence). CDR3 length equals 17 residues. The CDR3 loop reads CASSASDWGTSNSPLHF. For the CDR3, the DNA is TGTGCCAGCAGCGCATCTGACTGGGGCACCAGCAATTCACCCCTCCACTTT.

In its sample, this clone was seen a few times. V and J are TRBV5-1 and TRBJ2-5, with a tentative D call TRBD2 (5 bases). CDR3 size: 15 residues. V dropped 0 bases and J dropped 3 bases, with 12 bases sitting between them. Germline lookup yields CDR1 SGHRS and CDR2 YFSETQ. The CDR3 sequence: CASSLGGTGKETQYF. For the CDR3, the DNA is TGCGCCAGCAGCTTGGGCGGCACGGGGAAAGAGACCCAGTACTTC.

V gene TRBV28 combines with J gene TRBJ1-1; 8 bases agree with TRBD1. J was trimmed by 0 bases and V by 5 bases; bases with no gene match: 11. From germline, CDR1 is MDHEN and CDR2 SYDVKM. The CDR3 contains 17 residues. The CDR3 coding sequence is TGTGCCAGCAGTCGCGGACAGGGCCTCCTAATGAACACTGAAGCTTTCTTT. This sequence encodes CASSRGQGLLMNTEAFF.

The chain recombines TRBV7-2 with TRBJ1-3; 7 nucleotides match TRBD1. This CDR3 contains 15 residues. Germline V gene lookup returns CDR1 SGHTA and CDR2 FQGNSA. The V and J ends lost 3 bases and 7 bases, in that order; junction bases with no gene match: 9. In DNA, the CDR3 is TGTGCCAGCAGCTTCTCAGGGGGACGAGAGAACACCATATATTTT. Its protein product is CASSFSGGRENTIYF.